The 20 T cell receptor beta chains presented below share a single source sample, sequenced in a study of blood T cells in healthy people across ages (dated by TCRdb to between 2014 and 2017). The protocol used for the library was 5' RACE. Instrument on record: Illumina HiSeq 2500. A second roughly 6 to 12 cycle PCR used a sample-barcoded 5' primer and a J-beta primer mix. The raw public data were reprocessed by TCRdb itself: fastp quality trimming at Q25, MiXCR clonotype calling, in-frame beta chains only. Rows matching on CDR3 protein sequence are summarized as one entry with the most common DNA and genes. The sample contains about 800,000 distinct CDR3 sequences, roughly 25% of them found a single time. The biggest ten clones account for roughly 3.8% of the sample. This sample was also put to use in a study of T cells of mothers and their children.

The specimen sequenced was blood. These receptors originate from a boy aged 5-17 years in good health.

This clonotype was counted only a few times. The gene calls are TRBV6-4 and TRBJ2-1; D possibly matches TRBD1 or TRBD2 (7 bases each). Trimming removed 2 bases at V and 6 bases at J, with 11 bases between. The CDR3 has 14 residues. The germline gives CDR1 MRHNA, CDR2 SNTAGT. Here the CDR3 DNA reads TGTGCCAGCAGTGACCAGGGGGGGTCCAATGAGCAGTTCTTC. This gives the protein CASSDQGGSNEQFF.

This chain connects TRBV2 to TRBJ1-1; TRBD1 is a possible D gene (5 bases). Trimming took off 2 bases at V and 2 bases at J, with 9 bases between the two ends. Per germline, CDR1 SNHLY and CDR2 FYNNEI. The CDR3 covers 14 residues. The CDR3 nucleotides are TGTGCCAGCAGTGAAAGGCAGGGAAACACTGAAGCTTTCTTT. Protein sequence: CASSERQGNTEAFF.

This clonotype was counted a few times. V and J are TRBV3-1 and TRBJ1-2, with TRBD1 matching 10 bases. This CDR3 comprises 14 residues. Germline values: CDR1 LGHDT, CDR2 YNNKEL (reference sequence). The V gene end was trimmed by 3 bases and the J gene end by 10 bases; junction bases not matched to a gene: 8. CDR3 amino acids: CASSQGQGPGIYTF. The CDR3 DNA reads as TGTGCCAGCAGCCAGGGACAGGGGCCCGGGATCTACACCTTC.

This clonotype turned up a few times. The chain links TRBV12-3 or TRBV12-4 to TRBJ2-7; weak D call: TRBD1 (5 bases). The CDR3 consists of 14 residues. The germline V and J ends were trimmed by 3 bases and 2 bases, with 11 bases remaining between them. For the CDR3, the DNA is TGTGCCAGCAGTTTCCAGGGTCTGACCTACGAGCAGTACTTC. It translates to CASSFQGLTYEQYF.

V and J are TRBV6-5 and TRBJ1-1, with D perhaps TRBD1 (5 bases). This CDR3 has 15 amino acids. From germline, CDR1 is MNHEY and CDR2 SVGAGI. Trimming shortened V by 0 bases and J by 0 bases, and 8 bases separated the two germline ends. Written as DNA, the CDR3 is TGTGCCAGCAGTTACTCGGGGGGGTTGAACACTGAAGCTTTCTTT. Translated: CASSYSGGLNTEAFF.

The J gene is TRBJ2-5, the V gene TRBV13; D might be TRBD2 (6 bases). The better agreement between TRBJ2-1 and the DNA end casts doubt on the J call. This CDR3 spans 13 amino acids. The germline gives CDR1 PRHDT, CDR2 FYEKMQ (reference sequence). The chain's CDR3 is CASSPEGTDEQFF. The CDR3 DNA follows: TGTGCCAGCAGCCCGGAGGGCACGGATGAGCAGTTCTTC.

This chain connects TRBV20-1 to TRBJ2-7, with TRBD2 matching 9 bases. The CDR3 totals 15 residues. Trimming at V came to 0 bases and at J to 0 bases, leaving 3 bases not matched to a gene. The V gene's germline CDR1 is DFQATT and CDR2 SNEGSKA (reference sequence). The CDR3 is CSAREVAGDSYEQYF. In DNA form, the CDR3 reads TGCAGTGCTAGAGAGGTAGCGGGGGACTCCTACGAGCAGTACTTC.

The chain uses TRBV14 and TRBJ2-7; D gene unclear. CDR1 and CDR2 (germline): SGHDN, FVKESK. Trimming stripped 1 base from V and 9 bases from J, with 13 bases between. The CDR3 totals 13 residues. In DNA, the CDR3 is TGTGCCAGCAGCCAAGGGAAAGTTGGTCGGCAGTACTTC. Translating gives CASSQGKVGRQYF.

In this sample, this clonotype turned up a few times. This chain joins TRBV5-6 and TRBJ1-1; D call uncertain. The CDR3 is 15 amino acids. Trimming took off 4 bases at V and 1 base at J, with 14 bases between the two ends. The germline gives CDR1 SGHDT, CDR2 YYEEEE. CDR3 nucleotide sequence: TGTGCCAGCAGCGGAGAGGAACATCCGAACACTGAAGCTTTCTTT. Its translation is CASSGEEHPNTEAFF. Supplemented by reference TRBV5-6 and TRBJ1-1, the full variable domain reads DAGVTQSPTHLIKTRGQQVTLRCSPKSGHDTVSWYQQALGQGPQFIFQYYEEEERQRGNFPDRFSGHQFPNYSSELNVNALLLGDSALYLCASSGEEHPNTEAFFGQGTRLTVV.

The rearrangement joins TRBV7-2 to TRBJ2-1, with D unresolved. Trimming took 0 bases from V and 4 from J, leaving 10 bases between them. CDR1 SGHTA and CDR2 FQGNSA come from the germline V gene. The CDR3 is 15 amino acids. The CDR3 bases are TGTGCCAGCAGCTTAGCTTCGGCGGTTTACAATGAGCAGTTCTTC. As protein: CASSLASAVYNEQFF.

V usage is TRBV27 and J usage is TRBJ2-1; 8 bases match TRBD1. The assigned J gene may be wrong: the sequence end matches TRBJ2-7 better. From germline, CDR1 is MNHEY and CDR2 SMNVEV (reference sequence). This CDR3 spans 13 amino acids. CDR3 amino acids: CASSWDRLSEQYF. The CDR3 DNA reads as TGTGCCAGCAGTTGGGACAGGTTAAGCGAGCAGTACTTC.

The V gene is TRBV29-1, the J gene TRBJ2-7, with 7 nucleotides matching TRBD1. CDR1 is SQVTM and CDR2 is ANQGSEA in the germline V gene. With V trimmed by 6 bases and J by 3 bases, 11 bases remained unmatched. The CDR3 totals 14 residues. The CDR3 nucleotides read TGCAGCGTAAAAGACAGGGATAGGGTCTACGAGCAGTACTTC. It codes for CSVKDRDRVYEQYF.

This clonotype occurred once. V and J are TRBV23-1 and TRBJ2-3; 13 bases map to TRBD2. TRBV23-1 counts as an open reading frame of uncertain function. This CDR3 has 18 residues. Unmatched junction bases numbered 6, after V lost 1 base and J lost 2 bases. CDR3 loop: CASSQWRGTSGNTDTQYF. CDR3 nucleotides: TGCGCCAGCAGTCAATGGCGCGGGACTAGCGGGAACACAGATACGCAGTATTTT.

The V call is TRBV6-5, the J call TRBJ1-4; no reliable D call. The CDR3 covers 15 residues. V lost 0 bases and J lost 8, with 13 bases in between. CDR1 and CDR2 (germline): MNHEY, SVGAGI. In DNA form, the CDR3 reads TGTGCCAGCAGTTACTCGGCGTTGGAACGGGAAAAACTGTTTTTT. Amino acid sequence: CASSYSALEREKLFF.

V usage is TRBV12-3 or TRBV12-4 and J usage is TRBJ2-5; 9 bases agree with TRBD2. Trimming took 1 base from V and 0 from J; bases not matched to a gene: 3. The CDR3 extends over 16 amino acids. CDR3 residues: CASSLGSGRYQETQYF. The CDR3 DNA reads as TGTGCCAGCAGTTTAGGGAGCGGGAGGTACCAAGAGACCCAGTACTTC.

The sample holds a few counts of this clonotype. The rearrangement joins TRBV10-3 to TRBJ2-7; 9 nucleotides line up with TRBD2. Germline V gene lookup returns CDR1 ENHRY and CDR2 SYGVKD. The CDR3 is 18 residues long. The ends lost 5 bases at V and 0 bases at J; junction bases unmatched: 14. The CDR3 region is CAISSNLAGTGNSYEQYF. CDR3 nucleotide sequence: TGTGCCATCAGTTCCAACCTAGCGGGAACGGGAAACTCCTACGAGCAGTACTTC.

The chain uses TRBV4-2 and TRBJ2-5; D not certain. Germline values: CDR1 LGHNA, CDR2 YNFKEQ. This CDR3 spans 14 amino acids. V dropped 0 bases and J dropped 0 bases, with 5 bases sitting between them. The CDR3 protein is CASSQEGYQETQYF. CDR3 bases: TGTGCCAGCAGCCAAGAGGGGTACCAAGAGACCCAGTACTTC.

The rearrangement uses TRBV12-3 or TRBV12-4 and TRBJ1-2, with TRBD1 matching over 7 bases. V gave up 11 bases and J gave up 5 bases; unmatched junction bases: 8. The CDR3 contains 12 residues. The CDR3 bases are TGTGCCTGCCAGGGGGACCAATATGGCTACACCTTC. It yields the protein CACQGDQYGYTF.

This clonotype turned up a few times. The CDR3 bases are TGCAGCGTTGAAGATCTGGCTGCAGGAGAGACCCAGTACTTC. Protein product: CSVEDLAAGETQYF. The chain employs TRBV29-1 and TRBJ2-5; D gene ambiguous. CDR1 is SQVTM and CDR2 is ANQGSEA in the germline V gene. CDR3 length: 14 amino acids. Trimming shortened V by 0 bases and J by 4 bases, and 12 bases separated the two germline ends.

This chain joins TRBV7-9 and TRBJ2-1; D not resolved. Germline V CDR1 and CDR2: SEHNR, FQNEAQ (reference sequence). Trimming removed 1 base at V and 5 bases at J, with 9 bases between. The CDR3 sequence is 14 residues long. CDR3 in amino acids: CASSLVESHNEQFF. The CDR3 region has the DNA TGTGCCAGCAGCTTAGTTGAGAGTCACAATGAGCAGTTCTTC.